A selection of T cell receptor beta chains follows, all from one sample in a study of cytomegalovirus exposure and HLA in healthy donors. Only in-frame clones appear in the TCRdb table, and some are missing; sequencing was by immunoSEQ multiplex PCR. The table lists 90,000 to 100,000 clones, roughly two thirds of them singletons. The sequenced material came from PBMCs. These receptors originate from a man aged 50 to 59 in good health and CMV-seronegative. Both conserved end residues are part of each CDR3. Each record gives: CDR3 length, clone size, D gene, V gene, J gene, CDR3 protein, CDR3 DNA. A D gene is named only where the DNA matches it firmly. A row's size may be missing; if present it is once, few, many or a size class.

14	once	NA	TRBV19	TRBJ1-5	CASSIVQAHQPQHF	TGTGCCAGTAGTATAGTTCAGGCCCATCAGCCCCAGCATTTT
13	NA	NA	TRBV19	TRBJ2-7	CASSSGTAYEQYF	TGTGCCAGTAGTAGCGGGACAGCCTACGAGCAGTACTTC
13	NA	TRBD1	TRBV28	TRBJ1-5	CASSWTGGEPQHF	TGTGCCAGCAGTTGGACAGGGGGCGAGCCCCAGCATTTT
15	NA	NA	TRBV19	TRBJ1-2	CASSILRWENYGYTF	TGTGCCAGTAGTATCTTGAGGTGGGAGAACTATGGCTACACCTTC
15	once	NA	TRBV7-9	TRBJ1-1	CSSSLEIGENTEAFF	TGTTCCAGCAGCTTAGAGATAGGGGAGAACACTGAAGCTTTCTTT
14	NA	NA	TRBV28	TRBJ2-7	CASSLFGRTYEQYF	TGTGCCAGCAGTTTATTTGGCCGTACCTACGAGCAGTACTTC
15	NA	TRBD1	TRBV18	TRBJ2-2	CASQQTGEDTGELFF	TGTGCCAGCCAACAAACAGGGGAAGACACCGGGGAGCTGTTTTTT
19	few	TRBD2	TRBV14	TRBJ2-1	CASSQPTSGGAQPHNEQFF	TGTGCCAGCAGCCAGCCCACTAGCGGGGGGGCCCAACCTCACAATGAGCAGTTCTTC
13	few	NA	TRBV6-5	TRBJ2-1	CASRYQGNNEQFF	TGTGCCAGCAGATACCAGGGAAACAATGAGCAGTTCTTC
13	once	NA	TRBV27	TRBJ2-3	CASSYDQGDTQYF	TGTGCCAGCAGTTATGACCAGGGAGATACGCAGTATTTT
18	NA	TRBD1	TRBV4-2	TRBJ1-5	CASSQGIGRGVSNQPQHF	TGTGCCAGCAGCCAAGGGATAGGCAGGGGGGTCAGCAATCAGCCCCAGCATTTT
14	NA	NA	TRBV5-1	TRBJ2-7	CASSLERGGYEQYF	TGCGCCAGCAGCTTGGAACGGGGAGGCTACGAGCAGTACTTC
16	NA	TRBD1	TRBV6-5	TRBJ1-3	CASSYSTRGPGNTIYF	TGTGCCAGCAGTTACTCGACGAGGGGGCCTGGAAACACCATATATTTT
14	once	NA	TRBV19	TRBJ2-3	CASSIGRGTDTQYF	TGTGCCAGTAGTATCGGCAGGGGTACAGATACGCAGTATTTT
13	once	NA	TRBV9	TRBJ1-1	CASSRGINTEAFF	TGTGCCAGCAGCAGGGGAATTAACACTGAAGCTTTCTTT
16	NA	NA	TRBV5-1	TRBJ1-6	CASSHNRDSYNSPLHF	TGCGCCAGCAGCCACAACCGGGACTCCTATAATTCACCCCTCCACTTT
14	once	TRBD1	TRBV27	TRBJ2-7	CASSSGTGGYEQYF	TGTGCCAGCAGCTCCGGGACAGGGGGCTACGAGCAGTACTTC
13	NA	NA	TRBV5-5	TRBJ1-2	CASSRTGGYGYTF	TGTGCCAGCAGCCGAACGGGGGGCTATGGCTACACCTTC
14	NA	TRBD1	TRBV28	TRBJ2-7	CASSLYRGPYEQYF	TGTGCCAGCAGTTTATACAGGGGGCCCTACGAGCAGTACTTC
15	NA	TRBD1	TRBV11-2	TRBJ1-1	CASSLDGTGATEAFF	TGTGCCAGCAGCTTAGATGGGACAGGGGCTACTGAAGCTTTCTTT
17	NA	TRBD2	TRBV18	TRBJ2-1	CASSPRLTSGGHNEQFF	TGTGCCAGCTCACCCCGCCTGACTAGCGGGGGGCACAATGAGCAGTTCTTC
15	NA	NA	TRBV7-6	TRBJ1-2	CASSPGGPSGYGYTF	TGTGCCAGCAGCCCAGGAGGACCCAGCGGCTATGGCTACACCTTC
16	NA	NA	TRBV5-6	TRBJ1-2	CASSLLGAQEYYGYTF	TGTGCCAGCAGCTTGCTAGGGGCCCAGGAGTATTATGGCTACACCTTC
15	NA	NA	TRBV6-5	TRBJ1-1	CASSQTTGRVAEAFF	TGTGCCAGCAGTCAAACTACAGGTAGGGTGGCTGAAGCTTTCTTT
14	NA	TRBD2	TRBV5-4	TRBJ2-5	CASRTGTSGETQYF	TGTGCCAGCAGGACCGGGACTAGCGGCGAGACCCAGTACTTC